This T cell receptor beta chain was sequenced during a study of cytomegalovirus exposure and HLA in healthy donors. With respect to this clone: Its matching antigen is unknown.

V lost 8 bases, J lost 0 bases, and 9 bases stayed unmatched. This CDR3 comprises 15 residues. Germline lookup yields CDR1 MDHEN and CDR2 SYDVKM. Study-level findings and limits: The likely explanation for a cluster of highly shared sequence variants was sequencing artifact.

Each donor was healthy, and each was a bone marrow donor. The PCR ran on 60 Vbeta and 13 Jbeta primers. Some clones are missing from TCRdb's copy, which holds only in-frame ones; the method was immunoSEQ multiplex PCR. The sample holds approximately 140,000 clones; approximately 57% are singletons and the top ten take approximately 1.7%. Sequenced sample: PBMCs. The chain links TRBV28 to TRBJ2-7; 8 bases map to TRBD1. This receptor was identified in a male donor in good health and CMV-seronegative. The CDR3 protein is CASSEGQVNSYEQYF. For the CDR3, the DNA is TGTGCCAGCTCCGAGGGACAGGTCAACTCCTACGAGCAGTACTTC.